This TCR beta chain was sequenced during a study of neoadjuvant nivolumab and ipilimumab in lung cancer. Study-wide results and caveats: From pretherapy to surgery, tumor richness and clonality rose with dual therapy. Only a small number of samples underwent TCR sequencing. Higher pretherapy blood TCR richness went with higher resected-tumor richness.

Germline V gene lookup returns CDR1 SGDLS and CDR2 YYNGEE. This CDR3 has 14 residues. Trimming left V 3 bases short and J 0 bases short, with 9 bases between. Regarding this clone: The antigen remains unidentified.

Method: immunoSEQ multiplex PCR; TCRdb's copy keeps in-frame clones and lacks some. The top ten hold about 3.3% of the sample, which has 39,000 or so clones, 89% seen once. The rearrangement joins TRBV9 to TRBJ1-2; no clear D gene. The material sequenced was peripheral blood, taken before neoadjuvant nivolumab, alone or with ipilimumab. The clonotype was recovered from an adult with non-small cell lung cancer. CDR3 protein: CASSETGTNYGYTF. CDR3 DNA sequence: TGTGCCAGCAGCGAGACCGGGACTAACTATGGCTACACCTTC.